One sample yielded the 4 T cell receptor beta chains listed below, sequenced in a study of T cells after yellow fever vaccination. Via MiXCR, TCRdb re-called the 5' RACE reads, giving one row per CDR3 protein. Among fewer than 450,000 distinct CDR3 sequences listed, about 7.8% were seen once. The source was PBMCs, collected about 41 days after the first yellow fever vaccination. These receptors were obtained from a man aged 18 to 35 who received the YFV17D yellow fever vaccine.

This clonotype appeared a few times. The J gene is TRBJ1-2, the V gene TRBV4-3; 7 bases map to TRBD1. The CDR3 runs 15 residues. Losses at the gene ends were 0 bases for V and 9 bases for J; bases not matched to a gene: 10. Germline-derived CDR1 and CDR2 are LGHNA and YSLEER. CDR3 bases: TGCGCCAGCAGCCAAGATCAGGGACAGCCTACGAGCTACACCTTC. It specifies CASSQDQGQPTSYTF.

This clonotype was detected only a few times. J is TRBJ2-3 and V is TRBV6-2 or TRBV6-3, with D tentatively TRBD2 (5 bases). Trimming took off 5 bases at V and 4 bases at J, with 16 bases between the two ends. This CDR3 contains 15 residues. Germline CDR1 MNHEY, CDR2 SVGEGT. The CDR3 DNA is TGTGCCAGCAGTCAACTCGGGGTTACGGCAGATACGCAGTATTTT. It translates to CASSQLGVTADTQYF.

V usage is TRBV20-1 and J usage is TRBJ2-5, with D possibly matching TRBD2 (7 bases). CDR1 is DFQATT and CDR2 is SNEGSKA in the germline V gene (reference sequence). The CDR3 runs to 14 residues. V was shortened by 6 bases and J by 4 bases, with 18 bases between the two germline ends. This CDR3 is CSARLRGEGETQYF. For the CDR3, the DNA is TGCAGTGCCAGGCTTAGGGGGGAGGGAGAGACCCAGTACTTC.

The chain employs TRBV6-1 and TRBJ1-6, with D possibly being TRBD1 (6 bases). Germline CDR1 and CDR2: MNHNS and SASEGT. V dropped 8 bases and J dropped 10 bases, with 15 bases sitting between them. This CDR3 contains 13 residues. The CDR3 loop is CASAPGAGSPLHF. The CDR3, as DNA: TGTGCCAGCGCACCAGGGGCGGGGTCACCCCTCCACTTT.